Following are 9 T cell receptor beta chains from one sample sequenced in a study of cytomegalovirus exposure and HLA in healthy donors (dated by TCRdb to about 2017). Library preparation used the immunoSEQ multiplex PCR assay. The multiplex PCR relied on a mix of 60 forward primers for TCR Vbeta segments and 13 reverse primers for TCR Jbeta segments. TCRdb provides this immuneACCESS table in a form limited to in-frame rearrangements. Some clones are lacking; in checked studies, under half of them reflect an unresolved V gene, and why the rest are absent is not known. The sample yields about 99,000 clones; 79% were counted once. Jointly, the top ten make up about 3.6% of the sample. The sample taken for sequencing was PBMCs. These receptors were collected from a male donor in good health and CMV-seropositive.

The chain combines TRBV19 with TRBJ2-5, with D perhaps matching TRBD2 (6 bases). Trimming took off 7 bases at V and 2 bases at J, with 17 bases between the two ends. The CDR3 totals 15 residues. The germline V gene has CDR1 LNHDA and CDR2 SQIVND (reference sequence). The CDR3 DNA sequence: TGTGCCAGTACCCGAGCATATGGACTACAAGAGACCCAGTACTTC. Translated: CASTRAYGLQETQYF.

The chain combines TRBV6-6 with TRBJ2-7, with 9 positions matching TRBD1. CDR1 MNHNY and CDR2 SVGAGI come from the germline V gene (reference sequence). The J segment lost 4 bases and the V segment lost 6 bases, leaving 7 bases of the junction unmatched. CDR3 length: 14 amino acids. The CDR3 DNA is TGTGCCAGCAGACGAACAGGGGGCTCGTACGAGCAGTACTTC. Its translation is CASRRTGGSYEQYF.

This chain links TRBV6-1 with TRBJ2-2; D perhaps matches TRBD1 (6 bases). Germline CDR1 and CDR2: MNHNS and SASEGT. The CDR3 loop spans 13 amino acids. V was clipped by 5 bases and J by 5 bases, with 9 bases between them. In DNA form, the CDR3 reads TGTGCCAGCAGTCAGACAGGTACCGGGGAGCTGTTTTTT. Translating gives CASSQTGTGELFF.

The J gene is TRBJ1-4, the V gene TRBV19; no definite D call. The CDR3 is 13 amino acids. Germline V gene sequence: CDR1 LNHDA, CDR2 SQIVND (reference sequence). Trimming cost V 6 bases and J 6 bases, with 11 bases left between them. CDR3 in amino acids: CASSLRRDEKLFF. The CDR3 bases are TGTGCCAGTAGCCTCCGACGGGATGAAAAACTGTTTTTT. Filled out from reference TRBV19 and TRBJ1-4, the complete variable domain reads DGGITQSPKYLFRKEGQNVTLSCEQNLNHDAMYWYRQDPGQGLRLIYYSQIVNDFQKGDIAEGYSVSREKKESFPLTVTSAQKNPTAFYLCASSLRRDEKLFFGSGTQLSVL.

The rearrangement links TRBV15 to TRBJ1-1; TRBD1 aligns across 7 bases. V shed 5 bases, J shed 0 bases, and the junction held 3 bases outside the gene matches. CDR3 length: 14 residues. Germline V gene lookup returns CDR1 LNHNV and CDR2 YYDKDF (reference sequence). The CDR3 reads CATSAGGMNTEAFF. In DNA, the CDR3 is TGTGCCACCAGCGCAGGGGGAATGAACACTGAAGCTTTCTTT.

The chain uses TRBV7-2 and TRBJ2-7; TRBD1 matches at 10 bases. Germline V CDR1 and CDR2: SGHTA, FQGNSA. The CDR3 contains 18 residues. J gave up 5 bases and V 1 base, and 14 bases lay outside the gene matches. CDR3 protein: CASSLVGQGSRGAHEQYF. The CDR3 region has the DNA TGTGCCAGCAGCTTAGTGGGACAGGGGTCAAGGGGGGCCCACGAGCAGTACTTC.

This clone is a singleton in its sample. This chain connects TRBV5-1 to TRBJ2-2; tentatively, D is TRBD2 (6 bases). Trimming removed 6 bases from V and 5 bases from J, with 20 bases in between. Germline V lookup: CDR1 SGHRS, CDR2 YFSETQ. The CDR3 is 16 amino acids. The CDR3 coding sequence is TGCGCCAGCACCCCTTATGGGAAGGGGAGGACCGGGGAGCTGTTTTTT. As protein: CASTPYGKGRTGELFF.

This chain links TRBV5-1 with TRBJ1-1, with D uncertain. The CDR3 runs to 14 residues. The germline CDR1 and CDR2 sequences are SGHRS and YFSETQ. The V end was cut by 0 bases, the J end by 5 bases, with 11 bases between. CDR3 loop: CASSLVTTGTEAFF. The CDR3 DNA reads TGCGCCAGCAGCTTGGTTACGACGGGAACTGAAGCTTTCTTT.

This clone is a singleton in its sample. The CDR3 DNA reads TGTGCCAGCAGCTCGGGCGGGGCCGCCTACAATGAGCAGTTCTTC. Translated: CASSSGGAAYNEQFF. The V and J genes are TRBV5-6 and TRBJ2-1; a weak D match, TRBD2 (6 bases). Germline V lookup: CDR1 SGHDT, CDR2 YYEEEE. The CDR3 length is 15 residues. V lost 3 bases and J 2 bases, leaving 12 bases between the germline ends.